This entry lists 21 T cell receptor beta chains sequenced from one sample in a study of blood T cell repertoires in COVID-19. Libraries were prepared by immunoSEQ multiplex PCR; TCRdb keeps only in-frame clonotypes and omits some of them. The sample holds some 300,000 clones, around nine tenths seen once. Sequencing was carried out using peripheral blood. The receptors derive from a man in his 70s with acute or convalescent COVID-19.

CDR3 loop: CASSFAGYNEQFF. Written as DNA, the CDR3 is TGTGCCAGCAGTTTTGCCGGTTACAATGAGCAGTTCTTC. The V and J genes are TRBV27 and TRBJ2-1, with D uncertain. Germline assignment: CDR1 MNHEY and CDR2 SMNVEV (reference sequence). This CDR3 comprises 13 residues. With 3 bases removed from V and 4 bases from J, the gap between germline ends came to 7 bases.

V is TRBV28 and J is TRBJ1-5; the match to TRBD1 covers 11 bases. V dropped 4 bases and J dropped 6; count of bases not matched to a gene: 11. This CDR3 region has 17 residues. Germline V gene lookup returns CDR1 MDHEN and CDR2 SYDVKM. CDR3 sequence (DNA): TGTGCCAGCAGTTCGAGTCCCGGGACAGGGGGTGGTCAGCCCCAGCATTTT. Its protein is CASSSSPGTGGGQPQHF.

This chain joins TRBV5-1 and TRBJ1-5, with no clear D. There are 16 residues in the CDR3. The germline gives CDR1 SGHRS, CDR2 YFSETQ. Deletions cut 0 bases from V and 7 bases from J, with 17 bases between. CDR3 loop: CASSLDARGSGQPQHF. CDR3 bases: TGCGCCAGCAGCTTGGATGCGCGGGGATCGGGACAGCCCCAGCATTTT.

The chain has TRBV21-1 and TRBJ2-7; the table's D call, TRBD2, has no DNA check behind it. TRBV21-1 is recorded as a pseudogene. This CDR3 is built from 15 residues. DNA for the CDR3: TGTGCCAGCAGCAAAGGGAGGTCTCATTCCTACGAGCAGTACTTC. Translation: CASSKGRSHSYEQYF.

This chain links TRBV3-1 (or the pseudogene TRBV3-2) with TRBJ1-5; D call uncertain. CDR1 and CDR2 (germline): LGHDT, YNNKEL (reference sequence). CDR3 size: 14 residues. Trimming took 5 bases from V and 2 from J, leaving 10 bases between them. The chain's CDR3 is CASSTGLRNQPQHF. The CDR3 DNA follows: TGTGCCAGCAGCACTGGGCTCCGCAATCAGCCCCAGCATTTT.

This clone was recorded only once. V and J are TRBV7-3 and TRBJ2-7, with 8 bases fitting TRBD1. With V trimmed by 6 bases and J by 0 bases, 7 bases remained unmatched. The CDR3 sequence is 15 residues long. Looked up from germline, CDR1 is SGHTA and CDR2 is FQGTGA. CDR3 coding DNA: TGTGCCAGCAGACGAGACAGGGGTTACTCCTACGAGCAGTACTTC. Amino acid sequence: CASRRDRGYSYEQYF.

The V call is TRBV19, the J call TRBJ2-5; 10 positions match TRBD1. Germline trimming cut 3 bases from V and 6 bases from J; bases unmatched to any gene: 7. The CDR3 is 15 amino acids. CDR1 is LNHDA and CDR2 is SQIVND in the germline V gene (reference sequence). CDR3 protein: CASSIRDRGRKTQYF. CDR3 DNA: TGTGCCAGTAGTATTCGGGACAGGGGTAGGAAGACCCAGTACTTC.

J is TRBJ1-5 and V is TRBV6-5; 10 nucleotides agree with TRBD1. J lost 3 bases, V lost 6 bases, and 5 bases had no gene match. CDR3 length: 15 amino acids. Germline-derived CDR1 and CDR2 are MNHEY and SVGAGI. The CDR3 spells CASRSDRGANQPQHF. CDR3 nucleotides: TGTGCCAGCAGATCGGACAGGGGGGCCAATCAGCCCCAGCATTTT.

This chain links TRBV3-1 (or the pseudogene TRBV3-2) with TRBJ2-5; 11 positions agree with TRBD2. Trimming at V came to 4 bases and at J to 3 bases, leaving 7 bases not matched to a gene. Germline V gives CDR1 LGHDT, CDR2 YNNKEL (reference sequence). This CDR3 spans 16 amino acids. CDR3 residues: CASSRLTSGIEETQYF. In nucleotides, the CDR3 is TGTGCCAGCAGCCGCCTGACTAGCGGGATAGAAGAGACCCAGTACTTC.

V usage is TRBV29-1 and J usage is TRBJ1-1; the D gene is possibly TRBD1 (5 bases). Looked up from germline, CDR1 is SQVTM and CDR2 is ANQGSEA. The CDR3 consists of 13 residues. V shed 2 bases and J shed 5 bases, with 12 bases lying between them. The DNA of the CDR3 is TGCAGCGTTGAATCCTCGGGGGGGACTGAAGCTTTCTTT. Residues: CSVESSGGTEAFF.

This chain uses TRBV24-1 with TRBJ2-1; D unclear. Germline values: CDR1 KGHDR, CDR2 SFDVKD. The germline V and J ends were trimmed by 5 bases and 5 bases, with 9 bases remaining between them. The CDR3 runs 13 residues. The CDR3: CATSGGRNNEQFF. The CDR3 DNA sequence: TGTGCCACCAGTGGAGGTAGAAACAATGAGCAGTTCTTC.

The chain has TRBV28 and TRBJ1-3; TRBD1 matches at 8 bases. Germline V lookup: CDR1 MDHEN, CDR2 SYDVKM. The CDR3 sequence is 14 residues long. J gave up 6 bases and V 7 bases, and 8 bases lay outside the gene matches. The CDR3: CASKTDRGKNTIYF. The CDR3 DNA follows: TGTGCCAGCAAAACCGACAGGGGCAAAAACACCATATATTTT.

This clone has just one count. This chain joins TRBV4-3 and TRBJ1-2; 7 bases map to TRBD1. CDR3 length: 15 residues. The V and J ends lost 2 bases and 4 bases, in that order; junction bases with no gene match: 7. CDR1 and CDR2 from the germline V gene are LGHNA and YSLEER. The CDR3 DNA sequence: TGCGCCAGCAGCCAATTCGGACAGGAGAGCTATGGCTACACCTTC. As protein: CASSQFGQESYGYTF.

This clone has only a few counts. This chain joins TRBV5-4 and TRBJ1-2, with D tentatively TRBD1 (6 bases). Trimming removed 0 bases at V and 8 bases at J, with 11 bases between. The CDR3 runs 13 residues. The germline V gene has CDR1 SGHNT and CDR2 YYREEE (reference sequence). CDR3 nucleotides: TGTGCCAGCAGCTTGGCAGGGGAAGGCGGCTACACCTTC. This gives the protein CASSLAGEGGYTF.

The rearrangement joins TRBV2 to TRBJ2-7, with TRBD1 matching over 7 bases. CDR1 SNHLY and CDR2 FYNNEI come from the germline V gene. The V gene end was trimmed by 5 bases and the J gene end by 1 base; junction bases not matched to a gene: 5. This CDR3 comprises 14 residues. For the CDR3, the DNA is TGTGCCAGCAGTACCTACAGGGGATCCTACGAGCAGTACTTC. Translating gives CASSTYRGSYEQYF.

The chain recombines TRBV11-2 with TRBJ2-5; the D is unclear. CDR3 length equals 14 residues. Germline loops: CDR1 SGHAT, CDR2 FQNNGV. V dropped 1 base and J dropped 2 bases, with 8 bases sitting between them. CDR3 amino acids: CASSLVTQQETQYF. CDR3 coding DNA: TGTGCCAGCAGCTTAGTGACACAACAAGAGACCCAGTACTTC.

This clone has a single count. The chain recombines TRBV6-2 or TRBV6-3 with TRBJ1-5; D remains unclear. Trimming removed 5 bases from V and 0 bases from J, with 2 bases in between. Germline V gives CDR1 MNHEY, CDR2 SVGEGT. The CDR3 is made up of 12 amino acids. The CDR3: CASSHSNQPQHF. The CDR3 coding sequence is TGTGCCAGCAGTCATAGCAATCAGCCCCAGCATTTT.

CDR3 DNA: TGTGCCAGCAGTTTACCGGGGCAGGGGTTAAGCCAGCCCCAGCATTTT. Residues: CASSLPGQGLSQPQHF. The chain couples TRBV28 to TRBJ1-5; maybe TRBD1 (6 bases). Germline V CDR1 and CDR2: MDHEN, SYDVKM. CDR3 size: 16 residues. With 2 bases removed from V and 7 bases from J, the gap between germline ends came to 18 bases.

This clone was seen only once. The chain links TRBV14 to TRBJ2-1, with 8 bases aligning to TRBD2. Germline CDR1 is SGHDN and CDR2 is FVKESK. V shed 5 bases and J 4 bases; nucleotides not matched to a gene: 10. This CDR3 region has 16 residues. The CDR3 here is CASSWGLVGAYNEQFF. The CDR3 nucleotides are TGTGCCAGCAGCTGGGGACTAGTGGGCGCTTACAATGAGCAGTTCTTC.

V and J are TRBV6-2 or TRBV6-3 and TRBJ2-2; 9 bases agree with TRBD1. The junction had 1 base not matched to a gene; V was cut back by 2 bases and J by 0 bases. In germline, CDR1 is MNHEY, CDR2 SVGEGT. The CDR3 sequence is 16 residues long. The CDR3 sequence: CASSYGTGTNTGELFF. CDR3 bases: TGTGCCAGCAGTTACGGGACAGGGACGAACACCGGGGAGCTGTTTTTT.

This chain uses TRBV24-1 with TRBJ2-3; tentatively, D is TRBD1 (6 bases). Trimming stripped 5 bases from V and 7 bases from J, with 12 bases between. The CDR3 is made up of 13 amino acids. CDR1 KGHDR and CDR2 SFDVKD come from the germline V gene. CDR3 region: CATSAQGLHTQYF. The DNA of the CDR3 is TGTGCCACCAGTGCCCAGGGGTTGCATACGCAGTATTTT.